Listed below are T cell receptor beta chains from one sample, sequenced in a study of CD8 T cells in ankylosing spondylitis. TCRdb re-derived calls from the 5' RACE reads in MiXCR, one entry per CDR3 protein. The sample carries approximately 150,000 distinct CDR3 sequences, 30% to 35% recorded once. Sequencing used synovial fluid, either unsorted or a sorted T cell fraction (not recorded which). Receptors originate from a male donor with ankylosing spondylitis. Each CDR3 is given with its conserved first and last residue. D genes are given only for firm matches. The size field is filled for only some rows; it gives once, few, many or a size class.

>TRBV7-9|TRBJ1-4|.|TRBD1
TGTGCCAGCAGCGTGACAGGGAGAGGTGAAAAACTGTTTTTT
CASSVTGRGEKLFF
>TRBV6-2/TRBV6-3|TRBJ1-6|.|.
TGTGCCAGCAGTTACTCGTTAGCTGCCGCGGACGGCCGTTACTTT
CASSYSLAAADGRYF
>TRBV6-1|TRBJ2-1|many|TRBD2
TGTGCCAGCAGTGTGGAGCGGGGGTTGTACAATGAGCAGTTCTTC
CASSVERGLYNEQFF
>TRBV5-8|TRBJ2-1|.|.
TGTGCCAGCAGCTTGGCCCCGGGACTCTCCTCCTACAATGAGCAGTTCTTC
CASSLAPGLSSYNEQFF
>TRBV20-1|TRBJ2-7|few|TRBD2
TGCAGTGCTAGAGATAGCGGGGCCCTCCACGAGCAGTACTTC
CSARDSGALHEQYF
>TRBV5-1|TRBJ2-2|many|TRBD2
TGCGCCAGCAGCTTGGCCATAGCGGGGGCTGGCACCGGGGAGCTGTTTTTT
CASSLAIAGAGTGELFF
>TRBV5-1|TRBJ2-7|.|.
TGCGCCAGCAGCACACTAGGGGGAAGCTCCTACGAGCAGTACTTC
CASSTLGGSSYEQYF
>TRBV11-2|TRBJ1-1|many|.
TGTGCCAGCAGTGGCAGTATGAACACTGAAGCTTTCTTT
CASSGSMNTEAFF
>TRBV5-5|TRBJ2-1|many|.
TGTGCCAGCAGCTTGGGGGCGCCCGCCTACAATGAGCAGTTCTTC
CASSLGAPAYNEQFF
>TRBV29-1|TRBJ2-2|few|.
TGCAGCGTTGAGGGCGCCGGGGAGCTGTTTTTT
CSVEGAGELFF
>TRBV6-1|TRBJ2-7|many|TRBD1
TGTGCCACCTCGCGGGACAGGGCGGTCGAGCAGTACTTC
CATSRDRAVEQYF
>TRBV6-5|TRBJ2-6|.|.
TGTGCCAGCAGTTCACGGGGAGCTGGGGCCAACGTCCTGACTTTC
CASSSRGAGANVLTF
>TRBV7-6|TRBJ2-3|.|TRBD2
TGTGCCAGCAGCTATGGGACTAGCGGGGGGGTTTTTTTTGCAGATACGCAGTATTTT
CASSYGTSGGVFFADTQYF
>TRBV12-3/TRBV12-4|TRBJ1-4|.|TRBD1
TGTGCCAGCAGCCGTGGACAGGGGTATGAAAAACTGTTTTTT
CASSRGQGYEKLFF
>TRBV27|TRBJ2-2|few|.
TGTGCCAGCAGTTTGAATTGGGCCGGGGAGCTGTTTTTT
CASSLNWAGELFF
>TRBV28|TRBJ1-5|.|TRBD1
TGTGCCAGCAGTTTAGGGACAGCGAACAACAATCAGCCCCAGCATTTT
CASSLGTANNNQPQHF
>TRBV7-9|TRBJ1-2|few|TRBD1
TGTGCCAGCAGCCCCGGACAGGATAGCTATGGCTACACCTTC
CASSPGQDSYGYTF
>TRBV15|TRBJ1-5|.|.
TGTGCCACCAGCGACGATGGGTTGCCCAATCAGCCCCAGCATTTT
CATSDDGLPNQPQHF
>TRBV5-6|TRBJ1-1|few|.
TGTGCCAGCAGCTTGGTAGGGGCGCGGAACACTGAAGCTTTCTTT
CASSLVGARNTEAFF
>TRBV12-3/TRBV12-4|TRBJ1-2|many|.
TGTGCCAGCAGTTTGAACAGTCAAAACTATGGCTACACCTTC
CASSLNSQNYGYTF
>TRBV28|TRBJ1-2|medium-sized|.
TGTGCCAGCAGTTCCCCGACCCAAAACTATGGCTACACCTTC
CASSSPTQNYGYTF
>TRBV9|TRBJ1-6|once|.
TGTGCCAGCAGCGTACAAGAAGGGAATTCACCCCTCCACTTT
CASSVQEGNSPLHF
>TRBV4-1|TRBJ2-3|.|.
TGCGCCAGCAGCCCACTTCCGGGGGCGGTTAGCACAGATACGCAGTATTTT
CASSPLPGAVSTDTQYF
>TRBV2|TRBJ1-3|.|.
TGTGCCACCCGGGGGATTGTCTCTGGAAACACCATATATTTT
CATRGIVSGNTIYF
>TRBV28|TRBJ2-1|.|TRBD1
TGTGCCAGCAGTCAGGGACAGGCGTCCTACAATGAGCAGTTCTTC
CASSQGQASYNEQFF
>TRBV10-2|TRBJ2-7|few|TRBD1
TGCGCCAGCAATGGACAGGGAGTCCACGAGCAGTACTTC
CASNGQGVHEQYF
>TRBV5-5|TRBJ1-4|few|.
TGTGCCAGCAGCTTGGAGCCAGGGCGGTGGGATGAAAAACTGTTTTTT
CASSLEPGRWDEKLFF
>TRBV6-5|TRBJ1-5|few|.
TGTGCCAGCAATAAGAGGAATCAGCCCCAGCATTTT
CASNKRNQPQHF
>TRBV15|TRBJ1-1|once|.
TGTGCCACCAGCCACCAGGCTTGGGGCACTGAAGCTTTCTTT
CATSHQAWGTEAFF
>TRBV12-3/TRBV12-4|TRBJ2-7|few|TRBD2
TGTGCCAGCAGTACACTAGCGGGGGCCTACGAGCAGTACTTC
CASSTLAGAYEQYF
>TRBV29-1|TRBJ1-1|once|.
TGCAGCGTTTGGAGCGGGGATGAAGCTTTCTTT
CSVWSGDEAFF
>TRBV6-2/TRBV6-3|TRBJ2-1|.|TRBD2
TGTGCCAGCCCTCTCGGGACTAGCGGGATAGAGTCCTCTCATGAGCAGTTCTTC
CASPLGTSGIESSHEQFF
>TRBV15|TRBJ1-6|many|.
TGTGCCACCAGCAGAGCAGAATATTCACCCCTCCACTTT
CATSRAEYSPLHF
>TRBV28|TRBJ2-2|.|.
TGTGCCAGCAAGCAACAGCTCACCGGGGAGCTGTTTTTT
CASKQQLTGELFF
>TRBV7-9|TRBJ2-5|.|.
TGTGCCAGCAGCGCCGGGAAAGAGACCCAGTACTTC
CASSAGKETQYF
>TRBV7-2|TRBJ2-3|once|.
TGTGCCAGCAGCTTACAGTCGCTTAGCACAGATACGCAGTATTTT
CASSLQSLSTDTQYF
>TRBV30|TRBJ2-3|medium-sized|.
TGTGCCTGGAAGTCGGCGGATACGCAGTATTTT
CAWKSADTQYF